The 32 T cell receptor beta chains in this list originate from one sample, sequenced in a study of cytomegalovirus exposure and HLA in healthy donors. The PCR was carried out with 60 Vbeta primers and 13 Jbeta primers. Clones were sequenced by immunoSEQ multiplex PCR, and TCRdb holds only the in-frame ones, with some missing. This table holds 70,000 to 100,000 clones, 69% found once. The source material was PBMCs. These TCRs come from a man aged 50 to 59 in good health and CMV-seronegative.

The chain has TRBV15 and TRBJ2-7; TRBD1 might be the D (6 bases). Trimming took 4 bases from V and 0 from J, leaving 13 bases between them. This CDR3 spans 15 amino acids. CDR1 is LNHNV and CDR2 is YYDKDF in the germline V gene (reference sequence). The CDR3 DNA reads TGTGCCACCAGCAAACAGGGATCCCCCTCCTACGAGCAGTACTTC. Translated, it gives CATSKQGSPSYEQYF.

The CDR3 loop is CASSQSGTGLSGELFF. CDR3 DNA: TGTGCCAGCAGCCAATCCGGGACAGGGTTATCGGGGGAGCTGTTTTTT. The V gene is TRBV7-9, the J gene TRBJ2-2; 9 nucleotides match TRBD1. CDR3 length equals 16 residues. The germline CDR1 and CDR2 sequences are SEHNR and FQNEAQ (reference sequence). J was trimmed by 8 bases and V by 5 bases; bases with no gene match: 12.

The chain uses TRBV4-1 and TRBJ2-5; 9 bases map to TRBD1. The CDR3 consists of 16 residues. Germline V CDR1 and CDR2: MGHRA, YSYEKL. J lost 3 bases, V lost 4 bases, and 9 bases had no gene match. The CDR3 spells CASSRGLGQGEETQYF. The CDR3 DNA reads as TGCGCCAGCAGCCGAGGACTGGGACAGGGTGAAGAGACCCAGTACTTC.

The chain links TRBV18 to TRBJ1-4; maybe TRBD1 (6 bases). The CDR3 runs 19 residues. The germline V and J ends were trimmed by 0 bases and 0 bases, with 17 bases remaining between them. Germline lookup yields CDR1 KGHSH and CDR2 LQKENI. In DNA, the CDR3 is TGTGCCAGCTCACCACCGGGACATCGGATTTTGGCAACTAATGAAAAACTGTTTTTT. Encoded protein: CASSPPGHRILATNEKLFF.

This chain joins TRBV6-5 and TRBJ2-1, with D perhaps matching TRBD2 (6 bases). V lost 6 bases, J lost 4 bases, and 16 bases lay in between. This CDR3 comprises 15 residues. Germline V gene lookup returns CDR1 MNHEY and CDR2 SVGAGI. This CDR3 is CASSLGGSTYNEQFF. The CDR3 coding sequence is TGTGCCAGCAGCCTCGGAGGGTCTACATACAATGAGCAGTTCTTC.

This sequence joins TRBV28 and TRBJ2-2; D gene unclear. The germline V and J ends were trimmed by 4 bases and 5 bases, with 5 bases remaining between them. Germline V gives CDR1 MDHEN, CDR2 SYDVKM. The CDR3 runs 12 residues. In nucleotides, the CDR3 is TGTGCCAGCAGTTCCCATACCGGGGAGCTGTTTTTT. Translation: CASSSHTGELFF. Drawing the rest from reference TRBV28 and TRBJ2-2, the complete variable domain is DVKVTQSSRYLVKRTGEKVFLECVQDMDHENMFWYRQDPGLGLRLIYFSYDVKMKEKGDIPEGYSVSREKKERFSLILESASTNQTSMYLCASSSHTGELFFGEGSRLTVL.

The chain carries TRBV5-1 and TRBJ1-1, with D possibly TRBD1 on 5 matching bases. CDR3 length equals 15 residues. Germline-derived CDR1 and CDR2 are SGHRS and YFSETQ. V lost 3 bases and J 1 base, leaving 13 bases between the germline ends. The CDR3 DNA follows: TGCGCCAGCAGCTCAAGCAGGGTCCAGAACACTGAAGCTTTCTTT. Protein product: CASSSSRVQNTEAFF.

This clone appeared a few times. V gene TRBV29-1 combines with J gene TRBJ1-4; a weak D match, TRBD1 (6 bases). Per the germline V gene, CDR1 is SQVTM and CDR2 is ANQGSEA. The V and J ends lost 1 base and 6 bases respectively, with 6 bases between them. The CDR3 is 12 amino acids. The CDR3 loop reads CSVEGTDEKLFF. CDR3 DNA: TGCAGCGTTGAAGGGACAGATGAAAAACTGTTTTTT.

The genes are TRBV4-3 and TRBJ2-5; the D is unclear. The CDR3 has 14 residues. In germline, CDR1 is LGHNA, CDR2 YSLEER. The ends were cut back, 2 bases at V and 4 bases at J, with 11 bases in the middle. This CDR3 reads CASSQNLDRETQYF. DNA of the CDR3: TGCGCCAGCAGCCAAAACCTCGATAGAGAGACCCAGTACTTC.

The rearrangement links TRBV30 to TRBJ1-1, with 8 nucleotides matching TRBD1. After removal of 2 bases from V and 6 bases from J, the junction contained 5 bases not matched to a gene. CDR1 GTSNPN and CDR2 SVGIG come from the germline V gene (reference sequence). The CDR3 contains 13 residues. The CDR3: CAWSPGGMAEAFF. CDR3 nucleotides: TGTGCCTGGAGTCCAGGGGGCATGGCTGAAGCTTTCTTT.

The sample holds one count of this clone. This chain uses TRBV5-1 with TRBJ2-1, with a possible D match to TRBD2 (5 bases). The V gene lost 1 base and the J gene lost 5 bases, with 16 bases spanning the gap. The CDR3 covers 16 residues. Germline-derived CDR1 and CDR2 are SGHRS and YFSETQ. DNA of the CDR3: TGCGCCAGCAGCTTGAATGCGCGGGTACTTAACAATGAGCAGTTCTTC. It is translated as CASSLNARVLNNEQFF.

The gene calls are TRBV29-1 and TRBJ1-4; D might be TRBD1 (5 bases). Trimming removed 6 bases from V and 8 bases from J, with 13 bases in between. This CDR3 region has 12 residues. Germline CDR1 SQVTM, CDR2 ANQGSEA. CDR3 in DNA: TGCAGCGTCGCCGGGACTGCGGAAAAACTGTTTTTT. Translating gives CSVAGTAEKLFF.

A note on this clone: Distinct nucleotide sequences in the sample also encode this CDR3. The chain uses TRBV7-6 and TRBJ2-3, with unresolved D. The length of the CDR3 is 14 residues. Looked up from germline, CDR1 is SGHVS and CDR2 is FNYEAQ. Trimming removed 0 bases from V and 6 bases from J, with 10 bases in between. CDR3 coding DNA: TGTGCCAGCAGCTTAGCGCGTTCAACGGATACGCAGTATTTT. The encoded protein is CASSLARSTDTQYF. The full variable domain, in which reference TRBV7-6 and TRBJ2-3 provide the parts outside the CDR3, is GAGVSQSPRYKVTKRGQDVALRCDPISGHVSLYWYRQALGQGPEFLTYFNYEAQQDKSGLPNDRFSAERPEGSISTLTIQRTEQRDSAMYRCASSLARSTDTQYFGPGTRLTVL.

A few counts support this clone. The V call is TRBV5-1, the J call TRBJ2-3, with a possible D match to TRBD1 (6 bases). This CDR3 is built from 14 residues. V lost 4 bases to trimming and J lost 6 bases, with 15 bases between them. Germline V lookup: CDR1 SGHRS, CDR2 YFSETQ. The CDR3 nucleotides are TGCGCCAGCAGCCATGGACAGAGTCCGGATACGCAGTATTTT. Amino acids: CASSHGQSPDTQYF.

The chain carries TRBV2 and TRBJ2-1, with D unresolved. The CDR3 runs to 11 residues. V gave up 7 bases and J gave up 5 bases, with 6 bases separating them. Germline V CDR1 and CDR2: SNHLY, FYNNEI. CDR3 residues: CASILNNEQFF. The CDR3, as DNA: TGTGCCAGCATCCTAAACAATGAGCAGTTCTTC.

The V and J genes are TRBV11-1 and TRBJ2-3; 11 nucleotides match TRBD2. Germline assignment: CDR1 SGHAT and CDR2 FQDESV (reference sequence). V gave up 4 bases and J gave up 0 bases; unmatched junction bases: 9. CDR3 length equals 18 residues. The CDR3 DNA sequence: TGTGCCAGCAGCTCCGCGGTAGCGGGGGGGCTAAGCACAGATACGCAGTATTTT. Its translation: CASSSAVAGGLSTDTQYF.

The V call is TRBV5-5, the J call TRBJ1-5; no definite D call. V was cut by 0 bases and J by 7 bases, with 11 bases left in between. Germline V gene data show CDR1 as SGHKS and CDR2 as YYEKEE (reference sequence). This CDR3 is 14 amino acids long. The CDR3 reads CASSLESGEQPQHF. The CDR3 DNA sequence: TGTGCCAGCAGCTTGGAGTCGGGAGAGCAGCCCCAGCATTTT. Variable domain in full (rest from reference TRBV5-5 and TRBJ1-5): DAGVTQSPTHLIKTRGQQVTLRCSPISGHKSVSWYQQVLGQGPQFIFQYYEKEERGRGNFPDRFSARQFPNYSSELNVNALLLGDSALYLCASSLESGEQPQHFGDGTRLSIL.

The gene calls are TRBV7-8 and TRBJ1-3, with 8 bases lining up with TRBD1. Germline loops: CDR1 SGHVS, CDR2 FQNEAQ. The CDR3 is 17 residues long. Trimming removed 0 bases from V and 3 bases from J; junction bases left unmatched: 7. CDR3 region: CASSLALSGTGGNTIYF. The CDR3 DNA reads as TGTGCCAGCAGCTTAGCCCTCTCAGGGACAGGTGGAAACACCATATATTTT.

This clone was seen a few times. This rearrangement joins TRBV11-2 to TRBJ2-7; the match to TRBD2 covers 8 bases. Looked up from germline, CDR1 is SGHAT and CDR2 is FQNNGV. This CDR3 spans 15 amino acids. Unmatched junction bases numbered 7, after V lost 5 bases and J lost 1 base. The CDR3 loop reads CASSPTGTRSYEQYF. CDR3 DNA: TGTGCCAGCAGCCCTACCGGGACTAGGTCCTACGAGCAGTACTTC.

The CDR3 spells CASSPVGRGDTEAFF. DNA of the CDR3: TGTGCCAGCAGTCCCGTGGGGAGGGGTGACACTGAAGCTTTCTTT. The chain joins TRBV2 to TRBJ1-1, with a possible D match to TRBD1 (5 bases). Trimming took 5 bases from V and 3 from J, leaving 16 bases between them. Germline CDR1 is SNHLY and CDR2 is FYNNEI. The CDR3 has 15 amino acids.

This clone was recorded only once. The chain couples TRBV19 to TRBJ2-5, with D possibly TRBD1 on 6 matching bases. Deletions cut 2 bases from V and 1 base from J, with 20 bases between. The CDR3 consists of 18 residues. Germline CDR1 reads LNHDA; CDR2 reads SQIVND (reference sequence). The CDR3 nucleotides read TGTGCCAGTAGTATATCTGCCGGCAGGGCGACAGGCCAAGAGACCCAGTACTTC. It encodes CASSISAGRATGQETQYF. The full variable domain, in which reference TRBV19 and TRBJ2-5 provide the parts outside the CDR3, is DGGITQSPKYLFRKEGQNVTLSCEQNLNHDAMYWYRQDPGQGLRLIYYSQIVNDFQKGDIAEGYSVSREKKESFPLTVTSAQKNPTAFYLCASSISAGRATGQETQYFGPGTRLLVL.

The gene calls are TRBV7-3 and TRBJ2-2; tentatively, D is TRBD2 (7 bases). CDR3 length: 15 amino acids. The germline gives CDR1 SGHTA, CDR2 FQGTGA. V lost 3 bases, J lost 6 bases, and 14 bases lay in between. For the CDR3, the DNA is TGTGCCAGCAGCTTCGATGGGGGGGCGCCCGGGGAGCTGTTTTTT. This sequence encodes CASSFDGGAPGELFF.

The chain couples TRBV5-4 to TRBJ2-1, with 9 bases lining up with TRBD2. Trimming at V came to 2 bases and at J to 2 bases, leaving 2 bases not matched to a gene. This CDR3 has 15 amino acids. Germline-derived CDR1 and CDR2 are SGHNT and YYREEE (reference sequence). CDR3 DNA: TGTGCCAGCAGCTTAAGCGGGGGGACCTACAATGAGCAGTTCTTC. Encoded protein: CASSLSGGTYNEQFF.

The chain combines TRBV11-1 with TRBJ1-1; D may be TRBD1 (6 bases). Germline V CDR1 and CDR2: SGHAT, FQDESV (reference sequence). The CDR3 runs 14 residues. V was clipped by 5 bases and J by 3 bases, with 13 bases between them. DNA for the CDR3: TGTGCCAGCAGCCACAGGGACCTGGACACTGAAGCTTTCTTT. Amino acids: CASSHRDLDTEAFF.

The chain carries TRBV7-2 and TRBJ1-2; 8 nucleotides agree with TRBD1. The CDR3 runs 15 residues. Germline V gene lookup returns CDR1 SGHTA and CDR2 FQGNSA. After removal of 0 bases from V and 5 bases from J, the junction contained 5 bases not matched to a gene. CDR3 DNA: TGTGCCAGCAGCTTAGCGCAGGGGGCCGGGTATGGCTACACCTTC. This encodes CASSLAQGAGYGYTF.

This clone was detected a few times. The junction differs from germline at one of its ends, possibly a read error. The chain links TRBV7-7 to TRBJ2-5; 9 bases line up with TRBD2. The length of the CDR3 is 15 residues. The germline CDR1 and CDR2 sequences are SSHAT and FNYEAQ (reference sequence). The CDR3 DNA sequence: TGTGCTAGCAGCTTAGGCGGGGGGGCCTGGGAGACCCAGTACTTC. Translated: CASSLGGGAWETQYF.

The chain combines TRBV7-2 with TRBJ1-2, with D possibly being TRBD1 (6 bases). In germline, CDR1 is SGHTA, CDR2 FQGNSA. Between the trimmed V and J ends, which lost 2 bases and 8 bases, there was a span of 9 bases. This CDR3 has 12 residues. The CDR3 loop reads CASSLWGLGYTF. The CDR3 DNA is TGTGCCAGCAGCTTATGGGGGCTCGGCTACACCTTC.

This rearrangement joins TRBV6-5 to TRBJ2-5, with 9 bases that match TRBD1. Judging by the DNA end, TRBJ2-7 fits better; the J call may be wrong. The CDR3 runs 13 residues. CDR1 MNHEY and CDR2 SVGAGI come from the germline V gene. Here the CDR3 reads CASHGQGSDEQYF. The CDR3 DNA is TGTGCCAGCCACGGACAGGGGTCCGACGAGCAGTACTTC.

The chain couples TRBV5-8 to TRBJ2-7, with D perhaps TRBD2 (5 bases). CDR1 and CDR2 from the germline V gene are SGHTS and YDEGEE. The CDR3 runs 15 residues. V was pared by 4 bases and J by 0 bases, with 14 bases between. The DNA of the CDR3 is TGTGCCAGCAGCGCGGTGGTTGGGAGCTCCTACGAGCAGTACGTC. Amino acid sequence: CASSAVVGSSYEQYV.

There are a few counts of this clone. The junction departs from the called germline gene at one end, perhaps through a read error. As DNA, the CDR3 is TGTGCCAGCACCCCTGGAGGGGGGCAGGGGGCGCCGGCATTT. It specifies CASTPGGGQGAPAF. The V gene is TRBV7-2, the J gene TRBJ1-5; TRBD1 aligns across 8 bases. Looked up from germline, CDR1 is SGHTA and CDR2 is FQGNSA. The CDR3 totals 14 residues.

CDR3 in DNA: TGTGCCAGCAGCTTGGAGCCGTTTTCAGATACGCAGTATTTT. The encoded protein is CASSLEPFSDTQYF. The chain combines TRBV5-6 with TRBJ2-3; D is unclear. The CDR3 sequence is 14 residues long. The germline V gene has CDR1 SGHDT and CDR2 YYEEEE. V was cut by 0 bases and J by 4 bases, with 9 bases left in between.

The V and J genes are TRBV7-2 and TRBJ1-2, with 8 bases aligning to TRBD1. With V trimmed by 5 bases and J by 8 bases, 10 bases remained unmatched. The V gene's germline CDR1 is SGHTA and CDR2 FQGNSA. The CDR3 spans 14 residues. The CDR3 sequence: CASSQDRVKGGYTF. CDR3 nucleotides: TGTGCCAGCAGCCAGGACAGGGTAAAGGGGGGCTACACCTTC.